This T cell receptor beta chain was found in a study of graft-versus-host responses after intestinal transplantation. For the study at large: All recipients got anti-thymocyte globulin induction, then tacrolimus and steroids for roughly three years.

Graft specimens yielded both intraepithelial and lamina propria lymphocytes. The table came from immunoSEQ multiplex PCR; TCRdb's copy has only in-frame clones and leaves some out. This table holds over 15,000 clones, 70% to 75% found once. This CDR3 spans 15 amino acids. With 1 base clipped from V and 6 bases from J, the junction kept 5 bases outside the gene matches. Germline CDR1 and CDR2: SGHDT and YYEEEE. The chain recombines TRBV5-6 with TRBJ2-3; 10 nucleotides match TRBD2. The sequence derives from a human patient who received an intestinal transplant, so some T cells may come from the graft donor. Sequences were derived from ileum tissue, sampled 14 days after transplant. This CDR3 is CASSLLAGGSDTQYF. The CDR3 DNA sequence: TGTGCCAGCAGCTTGTTAGCGGGGGGCTCGGATACGCAGTATTTT.